Listed here are 5 T cell receptor beta chains from one sample, sequenced in a study of cytomegalovirus exposure and HLA in healthy donors. PCR involved 60 Vbeta and 13 Jbeta primers. Sequenced by immunoSEQ multiplex PCR; TCRdb stores in-frame clones only, minus some. The sample includes around 210,000 clones, approximately 85% of them seen just once. Material for sequencing was PBMCs. Receptors originate from a girl under 10 years old in good health and CMV-seronegative.

The chain has TRBV12-5 and TRBJ2-3; 9 bases map to TRBD1. Germline V gives CDR1 LGHNT, CDR2 FRNRAP. The CDR3 covers 15 residues. V lost 1 base, J lost 1 base, and 0 bases stayed unmatched. The CDR3 here is CASGLGQGGTDTQYF. The CDR3 bases are TGTGCTAGTGGTTTGGGACAGGGGGGCACAGATACGCAGTATTTT.

The chain uses TRBV9 and TRBJ2-3; 12 bases align to TRBD2. Trimming at V came to 4 bases and at J to 4 bases, leaving 4 bases not matched to a gene. Germline V gene lookup returns CDR1 SGDLS and CDR2 YYNGEE. The CDR3 covers 15 residues. The CDR3 protein is CASSLGTSGPDTQYF. In nucleotides, the CDR3 is TGTGCCAGCAGCTTAGGGACTAGCGGGCCAGATACGCAGTATTTT.

The chain is built from TRBV9 and TRBJ2-5; 9 bases fit TRBD1. The germline gives CDR1 SGDLS, CDR2 YYNGEE. CDR3 length equals 15 residues. V lost 4 bases, J lost 4 bases, and 8 bases stayed unmatched. The CDR3 bases are TGTGCCAGCAGCCCTCACAGGGGGCAGGGAGAGACCCAGTACTTC. Protein: CASSPHRGQGETQYF.

The J gene is TRBJ2-7, the V gene TRBV27; D might be TRBD1 (5 bases). Germline lookup yields CDR1 MNHEY and CDR2 SMNVEV (reference sequence). V lost 3 bases to trimming and J lost 2 bases, with 11 bases between them. The CDR3 covers 14 residues. CDR3 in DNA: TGTGCCAGCAGTTTCCTTGGACAAACCTACGAGCAGTACTTC. Its protein is CASSFLGQTYEQYF.

V gene TRBV6-5 combines with J gene TRBJ1-6, with a weak D call TRBD1 (6 bases). This CDR3 has 14 residues. The germline V and J ends were trimmed by 4 bases and 10 bases, with 14 bases remaining between them. Germline CDR1 is MNHEY and CDR2 is SVGAGI. The CDR3 bases are TGTGCCAGCAGTTCGGACAGACTTAAGTCACCCCTCCACTTT. This encodes CASSSDRLKSPLHF.